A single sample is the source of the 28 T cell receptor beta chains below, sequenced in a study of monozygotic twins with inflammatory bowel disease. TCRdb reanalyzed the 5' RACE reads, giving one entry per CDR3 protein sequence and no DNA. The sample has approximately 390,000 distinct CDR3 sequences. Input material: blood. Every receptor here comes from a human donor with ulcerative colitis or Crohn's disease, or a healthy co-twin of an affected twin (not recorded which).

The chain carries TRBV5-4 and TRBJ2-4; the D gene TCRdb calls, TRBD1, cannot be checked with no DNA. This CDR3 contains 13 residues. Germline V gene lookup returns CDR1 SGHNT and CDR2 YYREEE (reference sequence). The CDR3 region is CASSSNREDIQYF.

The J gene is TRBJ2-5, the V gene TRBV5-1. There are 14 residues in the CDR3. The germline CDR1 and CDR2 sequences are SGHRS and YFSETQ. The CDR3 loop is CASSPSESKETQYF.

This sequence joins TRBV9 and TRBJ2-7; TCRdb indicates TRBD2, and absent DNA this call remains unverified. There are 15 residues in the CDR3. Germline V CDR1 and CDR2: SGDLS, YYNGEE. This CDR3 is CASSPAAGPPYEQYF.

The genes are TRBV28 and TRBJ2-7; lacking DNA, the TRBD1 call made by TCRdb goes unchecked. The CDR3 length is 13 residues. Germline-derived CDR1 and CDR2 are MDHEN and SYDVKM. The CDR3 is CASSSGQGLEQYF.

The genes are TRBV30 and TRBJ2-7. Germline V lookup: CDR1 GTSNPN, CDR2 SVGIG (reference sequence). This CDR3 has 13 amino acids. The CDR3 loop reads CAWSAQTAYEQYF.

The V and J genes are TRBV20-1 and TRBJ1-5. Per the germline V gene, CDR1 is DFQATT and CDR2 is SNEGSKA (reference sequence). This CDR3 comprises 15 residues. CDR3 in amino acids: CSAGDSPPRKQPQHF.

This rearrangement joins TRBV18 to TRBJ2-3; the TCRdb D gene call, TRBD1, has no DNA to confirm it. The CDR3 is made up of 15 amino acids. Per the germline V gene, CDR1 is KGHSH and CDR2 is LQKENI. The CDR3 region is CASSSRQTSTDTQYF.

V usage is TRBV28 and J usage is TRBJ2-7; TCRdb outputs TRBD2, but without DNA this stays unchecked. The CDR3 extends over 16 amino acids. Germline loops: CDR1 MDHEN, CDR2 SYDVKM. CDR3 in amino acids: CASTPSLEEGTYEQYF.

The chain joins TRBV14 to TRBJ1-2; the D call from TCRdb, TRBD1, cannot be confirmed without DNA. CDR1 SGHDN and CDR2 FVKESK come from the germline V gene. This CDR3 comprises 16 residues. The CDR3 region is CASSQSPGTGVYGYTF.

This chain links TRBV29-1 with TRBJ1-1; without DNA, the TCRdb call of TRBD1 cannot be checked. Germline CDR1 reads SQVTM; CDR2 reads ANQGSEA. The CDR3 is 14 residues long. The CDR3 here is CSVDRTGMGTEAFF.

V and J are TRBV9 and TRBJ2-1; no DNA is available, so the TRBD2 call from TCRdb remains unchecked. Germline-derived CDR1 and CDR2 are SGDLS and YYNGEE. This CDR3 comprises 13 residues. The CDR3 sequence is CASSAGEGNEQFF.

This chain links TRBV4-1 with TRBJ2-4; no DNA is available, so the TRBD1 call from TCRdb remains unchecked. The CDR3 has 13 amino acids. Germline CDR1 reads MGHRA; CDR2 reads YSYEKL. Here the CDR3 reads CASSQLTGIIQYF.

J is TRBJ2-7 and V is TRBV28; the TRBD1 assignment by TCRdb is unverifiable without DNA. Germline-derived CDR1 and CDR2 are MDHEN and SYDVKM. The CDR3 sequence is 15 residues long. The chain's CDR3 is CASSIRGGGSYEQYF.

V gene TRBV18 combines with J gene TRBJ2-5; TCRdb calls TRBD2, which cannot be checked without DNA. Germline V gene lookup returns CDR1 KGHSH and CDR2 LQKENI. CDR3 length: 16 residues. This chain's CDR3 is CASSPQLAGTQETQYF.

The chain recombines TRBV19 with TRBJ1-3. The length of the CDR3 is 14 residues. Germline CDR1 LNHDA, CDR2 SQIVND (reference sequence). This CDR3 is CASTDGYSGNTIYF. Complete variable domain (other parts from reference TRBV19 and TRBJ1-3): DGGITQSPKYLFRKEGQNVTLSCEQNLNHDAMYWYRQDPGQGLRLIYYSQIVNDFQKGDIAEGYSVSREKKESFPLTVTSAQKNPTAFYLCASTDGYSGNTIYFGEGSWLTVV.

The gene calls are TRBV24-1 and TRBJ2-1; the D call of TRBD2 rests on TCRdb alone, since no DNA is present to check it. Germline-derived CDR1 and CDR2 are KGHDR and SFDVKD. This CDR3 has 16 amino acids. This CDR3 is CATSDMTSGRAYEQFF.

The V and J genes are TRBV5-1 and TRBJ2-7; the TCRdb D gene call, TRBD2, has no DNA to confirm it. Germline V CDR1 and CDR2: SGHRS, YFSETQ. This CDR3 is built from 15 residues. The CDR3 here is CASPKGEGTSYEQYF.

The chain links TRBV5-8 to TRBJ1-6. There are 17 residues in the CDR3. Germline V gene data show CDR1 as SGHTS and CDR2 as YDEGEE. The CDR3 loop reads CASSSPETFRNNSPLHF.

Here the CDR3 reads CASSFWGASYEQYF. J is TRBJ2-7 and V is TRBV7-2. CDR1 is SGHTA, CDR2 FQGNSA, per germline. The CDR3 totals 14 residues.

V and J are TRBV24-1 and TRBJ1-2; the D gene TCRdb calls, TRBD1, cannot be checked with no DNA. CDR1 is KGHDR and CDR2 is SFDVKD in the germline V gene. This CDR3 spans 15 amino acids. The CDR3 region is CATSDPGGGLLGYTF.

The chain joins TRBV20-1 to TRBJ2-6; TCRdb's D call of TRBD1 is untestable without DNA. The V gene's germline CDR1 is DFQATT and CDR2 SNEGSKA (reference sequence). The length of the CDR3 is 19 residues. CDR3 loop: CSARDPRGVLGSGANVLTF.

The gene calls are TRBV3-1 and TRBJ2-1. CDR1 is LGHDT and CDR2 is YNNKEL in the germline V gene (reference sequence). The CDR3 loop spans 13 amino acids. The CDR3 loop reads CASSQVLPHEQFF.

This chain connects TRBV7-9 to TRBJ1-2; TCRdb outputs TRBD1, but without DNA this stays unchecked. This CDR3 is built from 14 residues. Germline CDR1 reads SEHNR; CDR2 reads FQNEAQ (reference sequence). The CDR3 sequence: CASSFPDRAYGYTF.

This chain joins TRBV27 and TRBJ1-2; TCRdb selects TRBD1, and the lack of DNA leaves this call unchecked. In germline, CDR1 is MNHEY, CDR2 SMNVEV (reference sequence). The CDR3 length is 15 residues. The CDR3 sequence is CASSLSGQGDYGYTF.

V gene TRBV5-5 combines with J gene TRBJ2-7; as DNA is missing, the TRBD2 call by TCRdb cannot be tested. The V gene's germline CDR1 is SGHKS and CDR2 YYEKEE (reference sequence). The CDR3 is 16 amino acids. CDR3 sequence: CASRSDLLALSYEQYF.

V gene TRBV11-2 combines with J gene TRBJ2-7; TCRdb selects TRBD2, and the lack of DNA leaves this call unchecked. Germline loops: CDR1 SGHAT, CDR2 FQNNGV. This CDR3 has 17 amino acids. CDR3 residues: CASSLVGGLAGLYEQYF.

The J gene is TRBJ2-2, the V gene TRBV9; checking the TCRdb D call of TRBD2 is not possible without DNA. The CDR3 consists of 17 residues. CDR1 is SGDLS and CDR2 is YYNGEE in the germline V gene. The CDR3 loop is CASSVDGGETNTGELFF.

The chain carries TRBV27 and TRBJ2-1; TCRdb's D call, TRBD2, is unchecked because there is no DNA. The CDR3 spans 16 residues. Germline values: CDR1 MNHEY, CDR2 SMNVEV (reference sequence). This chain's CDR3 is CASTSRGRQSLSEQFF.